Shown below are 5 T cell receptor beta chains from a single sample sequenced in a study of T-cell memory formation after mild COVID-19 (TCRdb year 2021). The library was made by 5' RACE. Data came from an Illumina NovaSeq 6000. TCRdb reworked the public reads: Q25 trimming with fastp, MiXCR clone assembly, productive beta chains retained. Identical CDR3 protein sequences are pooled into one entry, listed with their most common genes and DNA. The sample table shows a few hundred thousand distinct CDR3 sequences, and 20% to 25% are seen once. The ten largest clones take up 7% to 9% of the sample. Sequenced input: PBMCs or a T cell subset sorted from them (not recorded which). These TCRs come from an adult woman who had mild COVID-19 (a few samples of this study predate the infection). The sample titles of this study are shuffled in the database, so cell type and time point are left out; the donor was told from shared clones.

The chain recombines TRBV9 with TRBJ1-5, with D perhaps TRBD1 (5 bases). Trimming left V 8 bases short and J 6 bases short, with 21 bases between. The CDR3 extends over 15 amino acids. Germline values: CDR1 SGDLS, CDR2 YYNGEE. Here the CDR3 reads CASSTGTGHGQPQHF. The CDR3, as DNA: TGTGCCAGTAGTACCGGGACCGGTCACGGTCAGCCCCAGCATTTT.

The chain carries TRBV12-3 or TRBV12-4 and TRBJ2-5, with TRBD2 identical over 12 bases. This CDR3 spans 16 amino acids. Trimming removed 7 bases from V and 4 bases from J; junction bases left unmatched: 10. CDR3 DNA sequence: TGTGCCAGCAACCTCGCGGGACTAGCGGGTGTAGAGACCCAGTACTTC. Amino acid sequence: CASNLAGLAGVETQYF.

J is TRBJ2-7 and V is TRBV6-2 or TRBV6-3; D possibly matches TRBD1 or TRBD2 (7 bases each). The CDR3 covers 14 residues. Between the trimmed V and J ends, which lost 9 bases and 0 bases, there was a span of 15 bases. Germline V gene data show CDR1 as MNHEY and CDR2 as SVGEGT. The CDR3 DNA sequence: TGTGCCAGTTGGGAGGGGGACAGCTCCTACGAGCAGTACTTC. Encoded protein: CASWEGDSSYEQYF.

This clonotype was observed once. Here the CDR3 DNA reads TGTGCCAGCAGCTTAACCCCGGACCGAGATACGCAGTATTTT. Its translation: CASSLTPDRDTQYF. J is TRBJ2-3 and V is TRBV7-3, with D uncertain. The CDR3 totals 14 residues. From germline, CDR1 is SGHTA and CDR2 FQGTGA. With 0 bases removed from V and 5 bases from J, the gap between germline ends came to 9 bases.

The rearrangement links TRBV12-3 or TRBV12-4 to TRBJ2-7; perhaps D is TRBD1 or TRBD2 (5 bases each). The V and J ends lost 5 bases and 8 bases respectively, with 13 bases between them. The CDR3 is 12 residues long. The CDR3 nucleotides read TGTGCCAGCAGTCCCGGGACGCGGCAGCAGTACTTC. Its translation is CASSPGTRQQYF.